Listed below are T cell receptor beta chains from one sample, sequenced in a study of human T cells and chemical hapten exposure. TCRdb redid the calling of the RACE reads with MiXCR, one entry per CDR3 protein. The sample yields some 91,000 distinct CDR3 sequences, around 11% seen once. The source was whole blood, collected in connection with sensitization to the hapten diphenylcyclopropenone (DPC). Every receptor here comes from a woman in her thirties or forties with alopecia areata. Some clones in this sample may be carry-over from other donors' samples. Both conserved end residues are part of each CDR3. A D gene is named only where the DNA matches it firmly. Expanded clones are given a class, and other clones once, few, many or no size at all.

J gene	clone size	D gene	V gene	CDR3 length	CDR3 protein	CDR3 DNA
TRBJ1-5	many	.	TRBV5-3	17	CARRTWGGGTSNQPQHF	TGTGCCAGAAGAACATGGGGTGGTGGAACTAGCAATCAGCCCCAGCATTTT
TRBJ1-1	.	TRBD1	TRBV5-4	14	CASSWDRGATEAFF	TGTGCCAGCAGCTGGGACAGGGGGGCCACTGAAGCTTTCTTT
TRBJ1-1	many	.	TRBV7-6	15	CASSLGSGASTEAFF	TGTGCCAGCAGCTTAGGATCAGGAGCCTCCACTGAAGCTTTCTTT
TRBJ2-7	.	.	TRBV5-1	14	CASSWSGLSYEQYF	TGCGCCAGCAGCTGGAGCGGGTTGTCCTACGAGCAGTACTTC
TRBJ1-1	few	.	TRBV6-2/TRBV6-3	14	CASTARWGATEAFF	TGTGCCAGCACCGCTCGGTGGGGGGCCACTGAAGCTTTCTTT
TRBJ2-3	.	TRBD2	TRBV5-1	15	CASSLAVAGADTQYF	TGCGCCAGCAGCTTGGCGGTAGCGGGAGCAGATACGCAGTATTTT
TRBJ2-7	.	TRBD2	TRBV6-1	15	CASSEAGAGVGEQYF	TGTGCCAGCAGTGAAGCGGGAGCGGGAGTCGGCGAGCAGTACTTC
TRBJ2-7	few	.	TRBV28	13	CASSLNRPYEQYF	TGTGCCAGCAGTTTGAACAGACCCTACGAGCAGTACTTC
TRBJ2-4	.	TRBD1	TRBV7-3	18	CASSSGQGGVGSKNIQYF	TGTGCCAGCAGCTCGGGACAGGGAGGAGTGGGTAGTAAAAACATTCAGTACTTC
TRBJ1-1	many	.	TRBV18	13	CASSSRTNTEAFF	TGTGCCAGCTCATCCCGCACGAACACTGAAGCTTTCTTT
TRBJ2-5	.	TRBD2	TRBV29-1	13	CSVSLAGGETQYF	TGCAGCGTTTCCTTAGCGGGAGGAGAGACCCAGTACTTC
TRBJ1-4	.	TRBD1	TRBV27	13	CATSGGWGEKLFF	TGTGCCACTTCAGGGGGCTGGGGGGAAAAACTGTTTTTT
TRBJ2-7	few	.	TRBV9	14	CASSAHLESYEQYF	TGTGCCAGCAGCGCCCATCTAGAATCCTACGAGCAGTACTTC
TRBJ2-1	many	.	TRBV20-1	16	CSARGPRAITWDEQFF	TGCAGTGCTAGAGGCCCCAGAGCGATAACTTGGGATGAGCAGTTCTTC
TRBJ2-2	many	.	TRBV5-5	15	CASSLQGGDTGELFF	TGTGCCAGCAGCTTACAGGGCGGGGACACCGGGGAGCTGTTTTTT
TRBJ2-1	.	TRBD2	TRBV2	13	CAITGTSGIEQFF	TGTGCCATTACAGGGACTAGCGGGATTGAGCAGTTCTTC
TRBJ1-6	many	TRBD1	TRBV20-1	16	CSAREMSGTGNSPLHF	TGCAGTGCTAGAGAAATGTCGGGGACAGGGAATTCACCCCTCCACTTT
TRBJ1-5	few	.	TRBV11-2	14	CASSRDFSNQPQHF	TGTGCCAGCAGCCGAGACTTCAGCAATCAGCCCCAGCATTTT
TRBJ2-3	many	.	TRBV29-1	14	CSVLGEQFTDTQYF	TGCAGCGTCCTGGGGGAGCAATTCACAGATACGCAGTATTTT
TRBJ2-1	.	TRBD2	TRBV9	18	CASSLGTSGRARYNEQFF	TGTGCCAGCAGCTTAGGGACTAGCGGGAGGGCCAGATACAATGAGCAGTTCTTC
TRBJ1-1	many	.	TRBV7-8	15	CASSLGGTANTEAFF	TGTGCCAGCAGCTTAGGCGGGACCGCGAACACTGAAGCTTTCTTT
TRBJ1-1	.	.	TRBV29-1	12	CSVARPNTEAFF	TGCAGCGTTGCAAGACCGAACACTGAAGCTTTCTTT